This T cell receptor (beta chain) was recorded in a study of early T cells in non-severe SARS-CoV-2 infection (dated by TCRdb to the early 2020s). Study-level background: TCR sequencing used bulk RNA from unsorted whole blood, so alpha and beta chains could not be paired.

This clonotype was recorded many times. The antigen this receptor binds is unknown. Nothing much larger sits one base from this clone, and base qualities are not available. Broader findings and caveats from the paper: Matching against VDJdb was skewed toward anti-spike CD8 responses, likely underestimated virus-specific expansions, and missed private and CD4 specificities.

Preparation of the library involved 5' RACE. The data were produced on a NextSeq 500. To correct for sequencing error and PCR bias, the TCR library protocol tagged individual cDNA molecules with unique molecular identifiers. Sequencing covered both TCR alpha and beta chains, and within each sample the abundances of alpha and beta sequences were tightly co-correlated. Concerning the study's data processing: Decombinator V4 was used to annotate the V gene, J gene and CDR3 of the TCR sequences. Expanded TCRs were defined as changing significantly between any two time points under a Poisson model with p below 0.0001. TCR abundances were normalised to the total number of TCRs sequenced per sample and were expressed as counts per million. TRAV1-2 paired with TRAJ12, TRAJ20 or TRAJ33 defined MAIT TCRs, while TRAV10 paired with TRAJ18 defined iNKT TCRs. VDJdb, accessed 1 November 2021, was searched for CMV, EBV and SARS-CoV-2 annotated TCRs, with TCRs annotated for multiple antigens excluded. TCRdb trimmed the raw reads at Q25, called clones with MiXCR and kept productive beta chains. Each CDR3 protein appears once, grouped with its most common genes and DNA. The V and J calls here are based on TCRdb, not the publication. A total of 40,000 to 65,000 distinct CDR3 sequences appear in this sample, 7% to 9% of them only once. The top ten constitute about 9.4% of the sample.

A case-control design nested within a healthcare worker cohort in London, UK, was used, with weekly nasopharyngeal swab PCR tests and blood sampling performed. Healthcare workers were enrolled in the week of the UK lockdown, from 23 to 31 March 2020, and were followed every week for up to roughly 16 weeks. Clipping removes 0 bases from V and 10 bases from J, with 4 as the unmatched junction base count. The germline V gene supplies CDR1 KGHDR and CDR2 SFDVKD. From the cysteine up to the phenylalanine, the CDR3 has a length of 14 residues. The entry retains the CDR3 DNA only, 42 bases that are in frame from base 1.

The sequenced sample was whole blood. The TCR comes from an adult who was a healthcare worker with PCR-confirmed SARS-CoV-2 infection or an uninfected control (not recorded which). The chain uses TRBV24-1 and TRBJ2-1; the junction holds 8 bases that match TRBD2. The nucleotides are TGTGCCACCAGTGATTTGCAGAAGCGGGGGGAGCAGTTCTTC. It specifies CATSDLQKRGEQFF.